Presented here are 23 T cell receptor beta chains from one specimen sequenced in a study of human T cells and chemical hapten exposure. TCRdb reanalysed the RACE reads using MiXCR and keeps one entry per CDR3 protein. The sample contains tens of thousands of distinct CDR3 sequences, about 10% of which appear only once. The time point denotes: patch test 2, 6 weeks after DPC sensitization. The treatment: therapeutic diphenylcyclopropenone sensitization with weekly scalp DPC. This material consisted of whole blood, taken in connection with sensitization to the hapten diphenylcyclopropenone (DPC). The source is a man between 40 and 49 years old with alopecia areata. Some clones in this sample may be carry-over from other donors' samples.

The chain uses TRBV10-3 and TRBJ1-1, with D hard to call. The CDR3 consists of 15 residues. The germline CDR1 and CDR2 sequences are ENHRY and SYGVKD. V was clipped by 0 bases and J by 0 bases, with 8 bases between them. CDR3 region: CAISESGLMNTEAFF. Written as DNA, the CDR3 is TGTGCCATCAGTGAGTCTGGTCTGATGAACACTGAAGCTTTCTTT.

This clonotype occurred a few times. The chain recombines TRBV7-2 with TRBJ2-3, with D possibly matching TRBD1 (6 bases). Trimming stripped 3 bases from V and 0 bases from J, with 25 bases between. CDR3 length: 20 amino acids. Germline values: CDR1 SGHTA, CDR2 FQGNSA. The CDR3 is CASSLRGGGGGWASTDTQYF. CDR3 sequence (DNA): TGTGCCAGCAGCTTGCGAGGGGGTGGCGGAGGTTGGGCTAGCACAGATACGCAGTATTTT.

Many counts were recorded for this clonotype. This rearrangement joins TRBV6-6 to TRBJ1-3; unclear D gene. The CDR3 loop spans 12 amino acids. V was clipped by 5 bases and J by 2 bases, with 4 bases between them. Germline values: CDR1 MNHNY, CDR2 SVGAGI (reference sequence). The CDR3 coding sequence is TGTGCCAGCAGTAACCCTGGAAACACCATATATTTT. It codes for CASSNPGNTIYF.

J is TRBJ2-1 and V is TRBV30; D is unresolved. The V end was cut by 1 base, the J end by 6 bases, with 7 bases between. CDR3 length: 12 amino acids. The germline V gene has CDR1 GTSNPN and CDR2 SVGIG (reference sequence). The CDR3 is CAWSGLGNEQFF. CDR3 DNA: TGTGCCTGGAGTGGGCTAGGCAATGAGCAGTTCTTC.

This clonotype was picked up many times. V is TRBV6-2 or TRBV6-3 and J is TRBJ2-3, with D unclear. Trimming stripped 4 bases from V and 1 base from J, with 6 bases between. This CDR3 has 13 amino acids. Germline assignment: CDR1 MNHEY and CDR2 SVGEGT. The CDR3: CASSFGGTDTQYF. In DNA, the CDR3 is TGTGCCAGCAGTTTCGGAGGCACAGATACGCAGTATTTT.

This clonotype has more than one count but fewer than ten. The CDR3 sequence: CASSVDYRGTGANVLTF. For the CDR3, the DNA is TGTGCCAGCAGCGTAGATTACAGGGGAACTGGGGCCAACGTCCTGACTTTC. The chain uses TRBV9 and TRBJ2-6; 7 bases are shared with TRBD1. The V segment lost 0 bases and the J segment 2 bases; nucleotides outside the gene matches: 5. Per the germline V gene, CDR1 is SGDLS and CDR2 is YYNGEE. The CDR3 has 17 residues.

The chain employs TRBV7-9 and TRBJ1-2; D call uncertain. Trimming shortened V by 3 bases and J by 5 bases, and 13 bases separated the two germline ends. This CDR3 comprises 14 residues. The germline gives CDR1 SEHNR, CDR2 FQNEAQ (reference sequence). The CDR3, as DNA: TGTGCCAGCAGCTTGGACGGAGGGATTTATGGCTACACCTTC. Its translation is CASSLDGGIYGYTF.

The chain has TRBV29-1 and TRBJ1-4, with a tentative D call TRBD1 (5 bases). The V gene lost 7 bases and the J gene lost 0 bases, with 9 bases spanning the gap. Germline V gene lookup returns CDR1 SQVTM and CDR2 ANQGSEA. This CDR3 contains 13 residues. Here the CDR3 DNA reads TGCAGCGGTACGACAGCAACTAATGAAAAACTGTTTTTT. Protein sequence: CSGTTATNEKLFF.

This clonotype occurred a few times. The chain links TRBV18 to TRBJ2-5, with TRBD2 matching over 11 bases. This CDR3 is built from 18 residues. CDR1 and CDR2 (germline): KGHSH, LQKENI. With 0 bases clipped from V and 6 bases from J, the junction kept 12 bases outside the gene matches. CDR3 in amino acids: CASSPPNSGRALAKTQYF. The CDR3 coding sequence is TGTGCCAGCTCACCACCGAATAGCGGGAGGGCCCTTGCGAAGACCCAGTACTTC.

The rearrangement links TRBV7-8 to TRBJ2-5, with 7 bases identical to TRBD2. The germline CDR1 and CDR2 sequences are SGHVS and FQNEAQ. The CDR3 loop spans 16 amino acids. Losses at the gene ends were 5 bases for V and 4 bases for J; bases not matched to a gene: 13. The CDR3 spells CASSPSGLAALETQYF. The DNA of the CDR3 is TGTGCCAGCAGCCCTTCGGGGCTAGCGGCTTTAGAGACCCAGTACTTC.

This clonotype occurred many times. This chain uses TRBV6-4 with TRBJ1-1, with 7 bases identical to TRBD1. CDR1 MRHNA and CDR2 SNTAGT come from the germline V gene. The junction had 3 bases not matched to a gene; V was cut back by 6 bases and J by 2 bases. There are 13 residues in the CDR3. CDR3 residues: CASRRQGNTEAFF. Written as DNA, the CDR3 is TGTGCCAGCAGAAGACAGGGAAACACTGAAGCTTTCTTT.

This clonotype has only a few counts. The chain couples TRBV7-8 to TRBJ2-1; TRBD2 matches 9 bases. CDR3 length: 17 residues. Germline V gene lookup returns CDR1 SGHVS and CDR2 FQNEAQ. The V and J ends lost 4 bases and 10 bases, in that order; junction bases with no gene match: 17. CDR3 coding DNA: TGTGCCAGCAGCTCCTTACCCGGGACTAGCCTGGGGATAGAGCAGTTCTTC. This encodes CASSSLPGTSLGIEQFF.

This clonotype was seen repeatedly, ten times or more. This rearrangement joins TRBV3-1 to TRBJ1-4; D remains unclear. The CDR3 contains 15 residues. The V gene's germline CDR1 is LGHDT and CDR2 YNNKEL (reference sequence). V was clipped by 4 bases and J by 4 bases, with 13 bases between them. DNA for the CDR3: TGTGCCAGCAGCCCGAGAGGGTTCTTTAATGAAAAACTGTTTTTT. Its translation is CASSPRGFFNEKLFF.

This clonotype was counted many times. The chain is built from TRBV15 and TRBJ2-3, with TRBD2 matching 9 bases. The CDR3 has 17 residues. Germline V lookup: CDR1 LNHNV, CDR2 YYDKDF (reference sequence). V shed 2 bases, J shed 2 bases, and the junction held 8 bases outside the gene matches. The CDR3 DNA reads as TGTGCCACCAGCAGAAGTCTTAGCGGGAGTATCACAGATACGCAGTATTTT. Protein product: CATSRSLSGSITDTQYF.

This clonotype was seen a few times. The V and J genes are TRBV28 and TRBJ1-1; D not resolved. The germline CDR1 and CDR2 sequences are MDHEN and SYDVKM. The CDR3 length is 11 residues. Trimming stripped 2 bases from V and 11 bases from J, with 9 bases between. CDR3 sequence (DNA): TGTGCCAGCAGTTTACGCTTTGGGGCTTTCTTT. Translating gives CASSLRFGAFF.

Many counts were recorded for this clonotype. The chain uses TRBV29-1 and TRBJ2-7; a weak D match, TRBD2 (7 bases). The CDR3 consists of 15 residues. From germline, CDR1 is SQVTM and CDR2 ANQGSEA. The V gene lost 6 bases and the J gene lost 7 bases, with 25 bases spanning the gap. The CDR3 DNA reads TGCAGCGTCCGCCATACAGGGAGGGATTTGGGGGAGCAGTACTTC. Its translation is CSVRHTGRDLGEQYF.

The chain employs TRBV18 and TRBJ2-7; 7 bases agree with TRBD2. The trim removed 3 bases at V and 4 bases at J, leaving 6 bases unmatched. CDR3 length: 14 residues. Per the germline V gene, CDR1 is KGHSH and CDR2 is LQKENI. CDR3 DNA sequence: TGTGCCAGCTCACCTAAGGCGGGAGTTTACGAGCAGTACTTC. The encoded protein is CASSPKAGVYEQYF. The full variable domain, with the rest looked up from reference TRBV18 and TRBJ2-7, is NAGVMQNPRHLVRRRGQEARLRCSPMKGHSHVYWYRQLPEEGLKFMVYLQKENIIDESGMPKERFSAEFPKEGPSILRIQQVVRGDSAAYFCASSPKAGVYEQYFGPGTRLTVT.

The J gene is TRBJ2-1, the V gene TRBV2; 12 nucleotides agree with TRBD2. The CDR3 consists of 15 residues. CDR1 is SNHLY and CDR2 is FYNNEI in the germline V gene. Unmatched junction bases numbered 10, after V lost 7 bases and J lost 9 bases. The CDR3 loop is CASTILAGGSIEQFF. CDR3 coding DNA: TGTGCCAGCACCATACTAGCGGGAGGTAGTATTGAGCAGTTCTTC.

This chain links TRBV7-9 with TRBJ2-7; either TRBD1 or TRBD2 may fit D (5 bases each). The ends were cut back, 2 bases at V and 3 bases at J, with 14 bases in the middle. CDR1 SEHNR and CDR2 FQNEAQ come from the germline V gene (reference sequence). The CDR3 is 15 amino acids. The CDR3 nucleotides read TGTGCCAGCAGCTTAACCCGGGACCGTTTCTACGAGCAGTACTTC. Translating gives CASSLTRDRFYEQYF.

This clonotype came up many times. The rearrangement links TRBV12-3 or TRBV12-4 to TRBJ1-2; D not certain. Trimming stripped 6 bases from V and 7 bases from J, with 12 bases between. This CDR3 is 12 amino acids long. The CDR3 region has the DNA TGTGCCAGCAGCTCTGGATCGGTTGGCTACACCTTC. It is translated as CASSSGSVGYTF.

This clonotype was recorded many times. This chain joins TRBV29-1 and TRBJ2-3, with no clear D. V was clipped by 7 bases and J by 0 bases, with 14 bases between them. Germline CDR1 SQVTM, CDR2 ANQGSEA. The CDR3 length is 14 residues. CDR3 amino acids: CSARSGPSTDTQYF. DNA for the CDR3: TGCAGCGCCCGGAGTGGCCCGAGCACAGATACGCAGTATTTT.

The V gene is TRBV5-1, the J gene TRBJ1-6; D is ambiguous. The CDR3 sequence is 16 residues long. Per germline, CDR1 SGHRS and CDR2 YFSETQ. V gave up 5 bases and J gave up 6 bases, with 18 bases separating them. DNA of the CDR3: TGCGCCAGCAGAGAGGCCGCGGCAGCAGTTAATTCACCCCTCCACTTT. Amino acid sequence: CASREAAAAVNSPLHF.

The DNA of the CDR3 is TGTGCCAGCAGTTTTGGACAGGGCACTCAGCCCCAGCATTTT. It encodes CASSFGQGTQPQHF. V and J are TRBV28 and TRBJ1-5; 8 bases align to TRBD1. V gave up 3 bases and J gave up 6 bases; unmatched junction bases: 4. The CDR3 extends over 14 amino acids. CDR1 and CDR2 (germline): MDHEN, SYDVKM.